This T cell receptor beta chain is drawn from a study of T-cell memory formation after mild COVID-19. Notes on the study in general: Some clones that responded were present in memory (sampled pre-infection), which suggests cross-reactive memory joined. Nothing confirmed that second-wave clones peaking on day 37 were specific for SARS-CoV-2.

TCRdb re-analysed the 5' RACE reads in MiXCR, keeping a single row per CDR3 protein. Of approximately 580,000 distinct CDR3 sequences listed, about a fifth are singletons. Worth noting for this clonotype: Its specificity is not known.

This receptor was obtained from an adult woman who had mild COVID-19 (a few samples of this study predate the infection). Cell type and time point are not known. Sequenced material: PBMCs or a T cell subset sorted from them (not recorded which).

CDR3 protein: CSVELAAARHTQYF. The DNA of the CDR3 is TGCAGCGTTGAACTAGCCGCCGCACGACATACGCAGTATTTT. The rearrangement joins TRBV29-1 to TRBJ2-3; tentatively, D is TRBD2 (5 bases). This CDR3 is built from 14 residues. V was clipped by 2 bases and J by 7 bases, with 16 bases between them. CDR1 and CDR2 (germline): SQVTM, ANQGSEA.